The present T cell receptor beta chain was sequenced within a study of post-analysis software for immune sequencing data (dated by TCRdb to 2015 to 2017). For context, the study as a whole: The recorded disease courses included relapsing-remitting, secondary progressive and progressive-relapsing multiple sclerosis, and some patients had no subtype annotation. A subset of samples was prepared in parallel using single-end sample barcoding, then pooled and co-amplified after Illumina adapter ligation. The patient repertoires were set against about 12 previously published healthy control repertoires from donors whose ages ranged from about 6 to 25 years. Findings and caveats that apply to the study as a whole: Multiple sclerosis patients had significantly lower normalized Chao1 diversity than controls, a result that suggests substantial peripheral T-cell clonal expansion. Strong co-clustering of samples prepared in the same batch was shown by direct clustering with F measure, prompting a batch-effect correction. The control group was slightly older than the multiple sclerosis patient group. A handful of TRBV segments, including TRBV5-6, TRBV5-1 and TRBV20-1, were significantly more frequent in patients than controls.

Library construction relied on PCR. Data came from an Illumina HiSeq 2500. Unique molecular identifiers were incorporated into TCR beta cDNA libraries to reduce PCR and sequencing biases. Roughly 500,000 cDNA molecules were obtained for every 1 to 10 million input T cells, so each molecule roughly corresponded to one T cell. Patient libraries were prepared and sequenced with the same protocol used for the earlier healthy control dataset. Within a given batch, samples were prepared together, multiplexed and sequenced on the same HiSeq lane. For the original study's pipeline: MIGEC handled the raw barcoded reads, throwing out single-read molecular identifier groups before consensus assembly and CDR3 extraction. Clonotype tables were post-analysed with VDJtools, normalizing diversity by down-sampling all datasets to the smallest sample size. In repertoire overlap clustering, CDR3 amino acid sequences, but not nucleotide sequences, were matched to correct batch-related cross-sample contamination. TCRdb trimmed public reads at Q25 via fastp, called clones via MiXCR and kept in-frame beta chains. Each CDR3 protein appears once, grouped with its most common genes and DNA. The V and J calls follow TCRdb's processing rather than the paper's. This sample gives about 460,000 distinct CDR3 sequences in total; 45% of them show up just once. The ten largest clones capture 9.5% to 13% of the sample.

Details on this clonotype: Its binding antigen is unknown. Per-base qualities were not stored, and no clone one base away is much larger.

For this chain, trimming is 1 base at the V end and 5 bases at the J end, and the number of junction bases without a gene match is 21. CDR1 and CDR2 (SGHTA, FQGTGA) derive from the germline V gene. The CDR3 has 22 amino acids, counting the end cysteine and phenylalanine. The sequence is cut down to CDR3 DNA, 66 bases in frame from base 1. To demonstrate the VDJtools post-analysis software, the study profiled TCR beta repertoires from the peripheral blood of under 15 young patients with multiple sclerosis. The multiple sclerosis patients were children and adolescents ranging in age from about 6 to 16 years.

The sequence came from a girl aged 5-17 years with multiple sclerosis. The rearranged chain carries TRBV7-3 and TRBJ2-1; 12 junctional bases match TRBD1. The sample was blood. The sequenced DNA is TGTGCCAGCAGCTTAAGGGACAGGGGGCGGGCGACGGGTTCAGCGTGGGACAATGAGCAGTTCTTC. The resulting protein is CASSLRDRGRATGSAWDNEQFF.